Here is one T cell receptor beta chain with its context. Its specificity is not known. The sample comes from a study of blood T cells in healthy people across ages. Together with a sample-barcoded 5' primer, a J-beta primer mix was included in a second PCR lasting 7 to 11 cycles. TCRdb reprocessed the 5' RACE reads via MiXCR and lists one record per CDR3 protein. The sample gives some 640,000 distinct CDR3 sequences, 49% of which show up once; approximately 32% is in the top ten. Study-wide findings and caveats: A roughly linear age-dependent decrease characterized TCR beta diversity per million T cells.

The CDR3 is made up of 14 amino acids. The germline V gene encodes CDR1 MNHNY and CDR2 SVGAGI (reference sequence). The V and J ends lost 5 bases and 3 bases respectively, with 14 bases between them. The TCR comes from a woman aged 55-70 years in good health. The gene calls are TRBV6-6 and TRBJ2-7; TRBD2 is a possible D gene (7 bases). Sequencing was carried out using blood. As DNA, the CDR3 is TGTGCCAGCAGTCCTAGCGGACAGCACTACGAGCAGTACTTC. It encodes CASSPSGQHYEQYF.